The source of this T cell receptor (beta chain) is a study of blood T cell repertoires in COVID-19. Study-wide background: From the United States, Italy and Spain came samples of acute and convalescent COVID-19. PBMCs, B-cell-depleted T cells, or T cells were the source of the cDNA or gDNA that made up the material.

This CDR3 has 13 residues. The germline V gene encodes CDR1 MNHEY and CDR2 SVGAGI. The J segment lost 6 bases and the V segment lost 6 bases, leaving 4 bases of the junction unmatched. In the source study's methods: For nucleated cells, counts were estimated from reference gene primer amplification. Sequencing was performed with immunoSEQ multiplex PCR; in TCRdb, only in-frame clones are kept and a portion is missing. V, J and clone size reflect that table, while D and trimming were determined from the DNA. The sample holds more than 95,000 clones; roughly nine tenths are singletons and the top ten take around 8%.

This clonotype originated in a man in his 70s who had recovered from COVID-19. The source material was peripheral blood. The rearrangement uses TRBV6-5 and TRBJ1-4, with 7 bases fitting TRBD1. The CDR3: CASRSQGYEKLFF. For the CDR3, the DNA is TGTGCCAGCAGGTCACAGGGGTATGAAAAACTGTTTTTT.